The entry below gives a single T cell receptor beta chain sequence along with its context. The antigen is not known. The germline V gene encodes CDR1 SGHTA and CDR2 FQGNSA. Trimming removed 2 bases from V and 7 bases from J; junction bases left unmatched: 3. The length of the CDR3 is 15 residues. This sample was included in a study of T cells in Graves' hyperthyroidism and ophthalmopathy. TCR beta CDR3 regions were amplified from RNA transcripts. Carried out on the TCR CDR3, a first-round RT-PCR used the HTBI primer set. TCRdb reanalysed the multiplex PCR reads using MiXCR and keeps one entry per CDR3 protein. Among 600,000 or so distinct CDR3 sequences, 14% were seen once, and the ten largest hold 6.5% to 9%. Ophthalmopathy patients all had a Clinical Activity Score of at least 3, a NOSPECS grade of at least 4 and disease under 3 months old. Study-level findings and limits: Blood samples included most of the expanded thyroid clonotypes exceeding 0.001. A model using 13 V-J features told ophthalmopathy apart from stable hyperthyroidism.

Sequenced: blood. This chain joins TRBV7-2 and TRBJ2-2; TRBD1 aligns across 11 bases. This clonotype was obtained from a woman in her late teens or twenties with Graves' ophthalmopathy. CDR3 protein: CASSLRTGGFGELFF. The CDR3 nucleotides read TGTGCCAGCAGCTTAAGGACAGGGGGCTTCGGGGAGCTGTTTTTT. The whole variable domain, remainder taken from reference TRBV7-2 and TRBJ2-2, is GAGVSQSPSNKVTEKGKDVELRCDPISGHTALYWYRQSLGQGLEFLIYFQGNSAPDKSGLPSDRFSAERTGGSVSTLTIQRTQQEDSAVYLCASSLRTGGFGELFFGEGSRLTVL.